The rows below give T cell receptor beta chains drawn from one sample of a study of shared clonotypes between healthy human individuals. TCRdb keeps only in-frame clones here, not all; method: immunoSEQ multiplex PCR. The sample holds about 2.1 million clones, 85% to 95% seen once. The sequenced sample was naive CD8+ T cells from PBMCs. The receptors here all came from a man aged 18-30 years in good health. Some clones in this sample may be carry-over from other donors' samples. Both conserved end residues are part of each CDR3. A D gene is named only where the DNA matches it firmly. Some rows have no size entry. The others give once, few or many, or a class for an expanded clone.

CDR3 DNA: TGTGCCAGCAGCCCGTCCGGGGAGCTGTTTTTT; CDR3 protein: CASSPSGELFF; J gene: TRBJ2-2; V gene: TRBV4-2; clone size: .; D gene: .
CDR3 DNA: TGTGCCAGCAGCGCACACCTAGCGGGCACAGCCTACAATGAGCAGTTCTTC; CDR3 protein: CASSAHLAGTAYNEQFF; J gene: TRBJ2-1; V gene: TRBV7-6; clone size: once; D gene: TRBD2
CDR3 DNA: TGTGCCAGCAGCTCCCATCCCCCTTCCCAGTTCTTC; CDR3 protein: CASSSHPPSQFF; J gene: TRBJ2-1; V gene: TRBV7-9; clone size: .; D gene: .
CDR3 DNA: TGTGCCAGCAGTTCTCTTATACACCCGGGACAGGGGTCTTACGAGCAGTACTTC; CDR3 protein: CASSSLIHPGQGSYEQYF; J gene: TRBJ2-7; V gene: TRBV27; clone size: .; D gene: TRBD1
CDR3 DNA: TGCGCCAGCAGCCAGGCGGGAACGTACGAGCAGTACTTC; CDR3 protein: CASSQAGTYEQYF; J gene: TRBJ2-7; V gene: TRBV5-1; clone size: once; D gene: .
CDR3 DNA: TGCAGCGTTAACGGCGCCTACGAGCAGTACTTC; CDR3 protein: CSVNGAYEQYF; J gene: TRBJ2-7; V gene: TRBV29-1; clone size: .; D gene: .
CDR3 DNA: TGTGCCAGCAGCTCACTCGTAGATACGCAGTATTTT; CDR3 protein: CASSSLVDTQYF; J gene: TRBJ2-3; V gene: TRBV7-9; clone size: .; D gene: .
CDR3 DNA: TGTGCCAGCAGTGAAAGGGCAGTGATGAACACTGAAGCTTTCTTT; CDR3 protein: CASSERAVMNTEAFF; J gene: TRBJ1-1; V gene: TRBV2; clone size: .; D gene: .
CDR3 DNA: TGTGCCAGCAGCCGGGAAGGGACAGGGAGCTACGAGCAGTACTTC; CDR3 protein: CASSREGTGSYEQYF; J gene: TRBJ2-7; V gene: TRBV7-9; clone size: .; D gene: TRBD1
CDR3 DNA: TGTGCCAGCAGCGTCTCCCCCCGGGGGAGCTACGAGCAGTACTTC; CDR3 protein: CASSVSPRGSYEQYF; J gene: TRBJ2-7; V gene: TRBV9; clone size: .; D gene: .
CDR3 DNA: TGTGCCAGCAGCTATCCTACTAGAGATCTAATTAACACCGGGGAGCTGTTTTTT; CDR3 protein: CASSYPTRDLINTGELFF; J gene: TRBJ2-2; V gene: TRBV11-2; clone size: .; D gene: .
CDR3 DNA: TGTGCCAGCAGTTTATTGGGGGCCTTGGCCCAAGAGACCCAGTACTTC; CDR3 protein: CASSLLGALAQETQYF; J gene: TRBJ2-5; V gene: TRBV27; clone size: .; D gene: .
CDR3 DNA: TGTGCCAGTAGTATGGTAGGGATGAACACTGAAGCTTTCTTT; CDR3 protein: CASSMVGMNTEAFF; J gene: TRBJ1-1; V gene: TRBV19; clone size: few; D gene: .
CDR3 DNA: TGTGCCAGCAGTTTGGCGTGGAAGGACAACTACGAGCAGTACTTC; CDR3 protein: CASSLAWKDNYEQYF; J gene: TRBJ2-7; V gene: TRBV28; clone size: .; D gene: .
CDR3 DNA: TGCGCCAGCAGCCCAATACCCCAGGGGTGGTACGAGCAGTACTTC; CDR3 protein: CASSPIPQGWYEQYF; J gene: TRBJ2-7; V gene: TRBV5-1; clone size: .; D gene: .
CDR3 DNA: TGTGCCAGCTCGCAATTAATCCGTGCTGGCCCTGGGGGCGAGCAGTACTTC; CDR3 protein: CASSQLIRAGPGGEQYF; J gene: TRBJ2-7; V gene: TRBV7-2; clone size: .; D gene: .
CDR3 DNA: TGCGCCAGCAGAGAGCAAGGGCTTGCAAACACCATATATTTT; CDR3 protein: CASREQGLANTIYF; J gene: TRBJ1-3; V gene: TRBV5-1; clone size: .; D gene: .
CDR3 DNA: TGTGCCAGCAGCCCCTCGACTAGGGCGGGAAGCTACAATGAGCAGTTCTTC; CDR3 protein: CASSPSTRAGSYNEQFF; J gene: TRBJ2-1; V gene: TRBV7-8; clone size: .; D gene: .
CDR3 DNA: TGCGCCAGCAGTGAGTCCTCCTACGAGCAGTACTTC; CDR3 protein: CASSESSYEQYF; J gene: TRBJ2-7; V gene: TRBV10-2; clone size: .; D gene: .
CDR3 DNA: TGTGCTAGTGGGCTGGACACCAATGAGCAGTTCTTC; CDR3 protein: CASGLDTNEQFF; J gene: TRBJ2-1; V gene: TRBV12-5; clone size: .; D gene: .
CDR3 DNA: TGTGCCAGCCTCCAGCGGGGCGGTTCCTACGAGCAGTACTTC; CDR3 protein: CASLQRGGSYEQYF; J gene: TRBJ2-7; V gene: TRBV28; clone size: .; D gene: TRBD2
CDR3 DNA: TGCGCCAGCAGCAGGACGGATGGGGGCTACGAGCAGTACTTC; CDR3 protein: CASSRTDGGYEQYF; J gene: TRBJ2-7; V gene: TRBV5-1; clone size: once; D gene: .
CDR3 DNA: TGTGCCAGCAGCTGGGACCAGCAGGCGGGAGTCTTCCACGAGCAGTACTTC; CDR3 protein: CASSWDQQAGVFHEQYF; J gene: TRBJ2-7; V gene: TRBV13; clone size: once; D gene: TRBD2
CDR3 DNA: TGTGCCAGCAGCATGGGACAGGGGAATGAGCAGTTCTTC; CDR3 protein: CASSMGQGNEQFF; J gene: TRBJ2-1; V gene: TRBV27; clone size: .; D gene: TRBD1
CDR3 DNA: TGTGCCAGCAGCTTAAGTTGGGGACAGGGGTATTCCAGCAATGAGCAGTTCTTC; CDR3 protein: CASSLSWGQGYSSNEQFF; J gene: TRBJ2-1; V gene: TRBV11-2; clone size: .; D gene: TRBD1
CDR3 DNA: TGCGCCAGCAGTGACAGCGTCAATCAGCCCCAGCATTTT; CDR3 protein: CASSDSVNQPQHF; J gene: TRBJ1-5; V gene: TRBV10-1; clone size: .; D gene: .
CDR3 DNA: TGTGCCAGCAGTGACGGCAGGAGTGGGGCCAACGTCCTGACTTTC; CDR3 protein: CASSDGRSGANVLTF; J gene: TRBJ2-6; V gene: TRBV6-4; clone size: .; D gene: .
CDR3 DNA: TGCGCCAGCAGCCAGGCCACATCCTACGAGCAGTACTTC; CDR3 protein: CASSQATSYEQYF; J gene: TRBJ2-7; V gene: TRBV4-1; clone size: .; D gene: .
CDR3 DNA: TGCAGCGTTGCCGGGACAGGGACGGGGACTGAAGCTTTCTTT; CDR3 protein: CSVAGTGTGTEAFF; J gene: TRBJ1-1; V gene: TRBV29-1; clone size: .; D gene: TRBD1
CDR3 DNA: TGTGCCATCAGTGATCCTCTAGCGGGAGAGAACGAGCAGTACTTC; CDR3 protein: CAISDPLAGENEQYF; J gene: TRBJ2-7; V gene: TRBV10-3; clone size: .; D gene: TRBD2
CDR3 DNA: TGTGCCAGCAATAGGGGGAAGGACAGTAATTACGAGCAGTACTTC; CDR3 protein: CASNRGKDSNYEQYF; J gene: TRBJ2-7; V gene: TRBV28; clone size: .; D gene: .